The 27 T cell receptor beta chains below all came from one sample that was sequenced in a study of cytomegalovirus exposure and HLA in healthy donors. Vbeta (60) and Jbeta (13) primers were used in the PCR. Using immunoSEQ multiplex PCR, the repertoire was profiled, and TCRdb retains in-frame clones only, with some absent. Counted here are 100,000 to 150,000 clones, approximately 80% occurring once; the ten biggest clones make up roughly 2.5%. Sequencing was performed on PBMCs. These receptors all come from a woman between 40 and 50 years old in good health and CMV-seropositive.

The chain carries TRBV9 and TRBJ2-7; TRBD2 matches 10 bases. The V and J ends lost 0 bases and 4 bases, in that order; junction bases with no gene match: 1. The CDR3 contains 14 residues. The germline V gene has CDR1 SGDLS and CDR2 YYNGEE. The CDR3 region has the DNA TGTGCCAGCAGCGTAGGGACTAGCGGTTACGAGCAGTACTTC. The encoded protein is CASSVGTSGYEQYF.

The count of this clone is one. The V call is TRBV27, the J call TRBJ2-5, with a possible D match to TRBD2 (6 bases). This CDR3 is built from 14 residues. V gave up 1 base and J gave up 3 bases, with 9 bases separating them. CDR1 and CDR2 (germline): MNHEY, SMNVEV (reference sequence). The CDR3 protein is CASSLFRGKETQYF. DNA for the CDR3: TGTGCCAGCAGTTTATTCCGCGGGAAAGAGACCCAGTACTTC.

The chain uses TRBV7-9 and TRBJ1-2; a possible D gene is TRBD1 (6 bases). The CDR3 totals 15 residues. V lost 6 bases to trimming and J lost 2 bases, with 16 bases between them. CDR1 is SEHNR, CDR2 FQNEAQ, per germline (reference sequence). The chain's CDR3 is CASRSPQGPNYGYTF. DNA of the CDR3: TGTGCCAGCAGGTCCCCCCAGGGGCCGAACTATGGCTACACCTTC.

The CDR3 sequence: CASSYGGLVMVNTEAFF. CDR3 DNA sequence: TGCGCCAGCAGCTACGGGGGGTTAGTCATGGTGAACACTGAAGCTTTCTTT. The chain joins TRBV5-1 to TRBJ1-1; possibly TRBD1 for D (5 bases). This CDR3 is built from 17 residues. Deletions cut 3 bases from V and 0 bases from J, with 18 bases between. Germline V CDR1 and CDR2: SGHRS, YFSETQ.

The rearrangement links TRBV19 to TRBJ1-2; 9 bases are a match to TRBD1. Germline V gives CDR1 LNHDA, CDR2 SQIVND (reference sequence). J gave up 2 bases and V 5 bases, and 6 bases lay outside the gene matches. The CDR3 contains 15 residues. The CDR3 spells CASSADRGRNYGYTF. The CDR3 bases are TGTGCCAGTAGTGCGGACAGGGGAAGAAACTATGGCTACACCTTC.

The rearrangement links TRBV2 to TRBJ1-2, with D possibly matching TRBD1 (5 bases). The CDR3 consists of 12 residues. The V gene lost 4 bases and the J gene lost 3 bases, with 6 bases spanning the gap. Germline values: CDR1 SNHLY, CDR2 FYNNEI. CDR3 protein: CASSGQYYGYTF. CDR3 coding DNA: TGTGCCAGCAGTGGACAGTACTATGGCTACACCTTC.

The J gene is TRBJ1-4, the V gene TRBV5-1; 7 bases match TRBD1. The CDR3 runs 16 residues. CDR1 SGHRS and CDR2 YFSETQ come from the germline V gene. The J segment lost 7 bases and the V segment lost 0 bases, leaving 9 bases of the junction unmatched. Here the CDR3 reads CASSLGQGEVGEKLFF. The CDR3 DNA reads as TGCGCCAGCAGCTTGGGACAGGGTGAAGTCGGTGAAAAACTGTTTTTT.

This clone was counted a few times. The chain employs TRBV27 and TRBJ2-7, with TRBD2 matching 7 bases. Per the germline V gene, CDR1 is MNHEY and CDR2 is SMNVEV (reference sequence). This CDR3 region has 15 residues. V trimming: 2 bases; J trimming: 2 bases; junction bases outside the gene matches: 6. The CDR3 protein is CASSLGAAGTYEQYF. For the CDR3, the DNA is TGTGCCAGCAGTTTAGGGGCAGCGGGGACCTACGAGCAGTACTTC.

J is TRBJ2-3 and V is TRBV4-2; 7 bases fit TRBD2. The V and J ends lost 0 bases and 2 bases, in that order; junction bases with no gene match: 11. The germline V gene encodes CDR1 LGHNA and CDR2 YNFKEQ. The CDR3 spans 18 residues. CDR3 bases: TGTGCCAGCAGCCAAGATGCGATTCTAGCGGAATACACAGATACGCAGTATTTT. It specifies CASSQDAILAEYTDTQYF.

The chain employs TRBV7-6 and TRBJ2-1, with D possibly being TRBD1 (6 bases). The CDR3 extends over 17 amino acids. Germline loops: CDR1 SGHVS, CDR2 FNYEAQ. Trimming pared 5 bases from V and 2 bases from J, leaving 19 bases between. CDR3 nucleotides: TGTGCCAGCAGCCCCGAAATTCACAGGGCTACCTACAATGAGCAGTTCTTC. Its translation: CASSPEIHRATYNEQFF.

The table lists this clone with a count of one. J is TRBJ1-1 and V is TRBV15, with 7 positions matching TRBD1. CDR1 is LNHNV, CDR2 YYDKDF, per germline (reference sequence). CDR3 size: 14 residues. V trimming: 3 bases; J trimming: 2 bases; junction bases outside the gene matches: 3. CDR3 bases: TGTGCCACCAGCAGGGGACAGATAAACACTGAAGCTTTCTTT. It codes for CATSRGQINTEAFF.

This clone turned up a few times. This chain links TRBV18 with TRBJ1-6; 7 nucleotides align to TRBD1. Germline lookup yields CDR1 KGHSH and CDR2 LQKENI. This CDR3 region has 16 residues. Losses at the gene ends were 3 bases for V and 5 bases for J; bases not matched to a gene: 7. CDR3 sequence reads: CASSPLRGANNSPLHF. The CDR3 DNA reads as TGTGCCAGCTCACCCCTCAGGGGGGCCAATAATTCACCCCTCCACTTT.

Comment on this clone: This CDR3 is also generated by other DNA sequences in the sample. This sequence joins TRBV13 and TRBJ1-1, with D unclear. Germline V gives CDR1 PRHDT, CDR2 FYEKMQ (reference sequence). V was clipped by 3 bases and J by 7 bases, with 24 bases between them. There are 17 residues in the CDR3. This CDR3 reads CASSLVGLALHASEAFF. The CDR3 DNA follows: TGTGCCAGCAGCTTGGTTGGCCTTGCCCTCCATGCTAGTGAAGCTTTCTTT.

V usage is TRBV5-1 and J usage is TRBJ2-6, with a possible D match to TRBD1 (6 bases). Germline V gives CDR1 SGHRS, CDR2 YFSETQ. The CDR3 spans 18 residues. Trimming cost V 0 bases and J 0 bases, with 13 bases left between them. CDR3 residues: CASSLAQGTSSGANVLTF. The CDR3 DNA follows: TGCGCCAGCAGCTTGGCACAGGGCACCTCCTCTGGGGCCAACGTCCTGACTTTC. Based on the CDR3 plus reference TRBV5-1 and TRBJ2-6, the full variable domain is KAGVTQTPRYLIKTRGQQVTLSCSPISGHRSVSWYQQTPGQGLQFLFEYFSETQRNKGNFPGRFSGRQFSNSRSEMNVSTLELGDSALYLCASSLAQGTSSGANVLTFGAGSRLTVL.

The CDR3 DNA follows: TGCAGCGTTGTTGGGACTACTACTAACACCGGGGAGCTGTTTTTT. Its translation: CSVVGTTTNTGELFF. This chain joins TRBV29-1 and TRBJ2-2, with 7 bases aligning to TRBD2. The length of the CDR3 is 15 residues. Germline CDR1 SQVTM, CDR2 ANQGSEA. V dropped 4 bases and J dropped 2; count of bases not matched to a gene: 7.

This clone has just a few counts. This rearrangement joins TRBV6-5 to TRBJ1-1; D gene ambiguous. CDR3 length: 14 amino acids. The germline V gene has CDR1 MNHEY and CDR2 SVGAGI. Trimming removed 4 bases at V and 5 bases at J, with 14 bases between. The CDR3 loop reads CASSSQAASTEAFF. Written as DNA, the CDR3 is TGTGCCAGCAGTTCCCAGGCAGCTTCAACTGAAGCTTTCTTT.

The rearrangement links TRBV30 to TRBJ2-1; a possible D gene is TRBD2 (7 bases). The V and J ends lost 1 base and 2 bases respectively, with 18 bases between them. The CDR3 extends over 17 amino acids. Germline CDR1 and CDR2: GTSNPN and SVGIG (reference sequence). The CDR3 protein is CAWSAPGPGGPYNEQFF. CDR3 in DNA: TGTGCCTGGAGTGCCCCCGGCCCGGGGGGCCCCTACAATGAGCAGTTCTTC.

The chain combines TRBV18 with TRBJ1-4; D unresolved. Germline V gene lookup returns CDR1 KGHSH and CDR2 LQKENI. The germline V and J ends were trimmed by 3 bases and 8 bases, with 10 bases remaining between them. This CDR3 region has 13 residues. The DNA for the CDR3 is TGTGCCAGCTCACCGTCTGGCGGGGAAAAACTGTTTTTT. It yields the protein CASSPSGGEKLFF.

Remarks on this clone: Compared with germline, one end of the junction differs, possibly owing to a read error. This sequence joins TRBV18 and TRBJ2-5; the match to TRBD1 covers 9 bases. The CDR3 extends over 13 amino acids. CDR1 and CDR2 from the germline V gene are KGHSH and LQKENI. CDR3 sequence: CAGSPGQGQTQYF. CDR3 DNA: TGTGCCGGCTCTCCGGGACAGGGCCAGACCCAGTACTTC. The full variable domain, in which reference TRBV18 and TRBJ2-5 provide the parts outside the CDR3, is NAGVMQNPRHLVRRRGQEARLRCSPMKGHSHVYWYRQLPEEGLKFMVYLQKENIIDESGMPKERFSAEFPKEGPSILRIQQVVRGDSAAYFCAGSPGQGQTQYFGPGTRLLVL.

This chain connects TRBV10-2 to TRBJ1-5; 9 positions agree with TRBD1. The length of the CDR3 is 16 residues. V shed 6 bases and J 2 bases; nucleotides not matched to a gene: 8. Germline V CDR1 and CDR2: WSHSY, SAAADI. CDR3 nucleotide sequence: TGCGCCAGCAGCCCTAGGGACAGGGTAGGCAATCAGCCCCAGCATTTT. Protein sequence: CASSPRDRVGNQPQHF.

The rearrangement uses TRBV6-5 and TRBJ1-3; the D is unclear. The germline V gene encodes CDR1 MNHEY and CDR2 SVGAGI. The CDR3 is made up of 16 amino acids. V was shortened by 0 bases and J by 3 bases, with 12 bases between the two germline ends. CDR3 nucleotide sequence: TGTGCCAGCAGTTACTCGGCCGGGGTTGGTGGAAACACCATATATTTT. Protein: CASSYSAGVGGNTIYF.

The chain couples TRBV9 to TRBJ1-1; 9 bases match TRBD1. Trimming removed 3 bases from V and 10 bases from J; junction bases left unmatched: 10. Germline V gene lookup returns CDR1 SGDLS and CDR2 YYNGEE. This CDR3 is built from 14 residues. The CDR3 DNA is TGTGCCAGCAGCGCATCCGGGACAGGGCTTGGAGCTTTCTTT. The encoded protein is CASSASGTGLGAFF.

The chain carries TRBV7-9 and TRBJ2-1, with 7 bases that match TRBD1. The CDR3 covers 15 residues. Germline values: CDR1 SEHNR, CDR2 FQNEAQ (reference sequence). The V and J ends lost 6 bases and 0 bases, in that order; junction bases with no gene match: 5. Here the CDR3 reads CASRPGQISYNEQFF. For the CDR3, the DNA is TGTGCCAGCAGACCGGGACAGATCTCCTACAATGAGCAGTTCTTC.

In regard to this clone: A junction end diverges from the germline sequence, so it may reflect a read error. The chain links TRBV7-7 to TRBJ2-7, with 9 bases lining up with TRBD2. Germline loops: CDR1 SSHAT, CDR2 FNYEAQ (reference sequence). CDR3 size: 15 residues. CDR3 coding DNA: TGTGCTAGCAGCCCCGGGACTAGCTCAGATAGAGAGCAGTACTTC. Translating gives CASSPGTSSDREQYF.

J is TRBJ2-3 and V is TRBV19; D is possibly TRBD1 (6 bases). V lost 6 bases and J 2 bases, leaving 12 bases between the germline ends. The germline V gene has CDR1 LNHDA and CDR2 SQIVND (reference sequence). The CDR3 has 14 residues. CDR3 amino acids: CASRETGVTDTQYF. The CDR3 DNA sequence: TGTGCCAGTAGGGAGACAGGAGTCACAGATACGCAGTATTTT.

The chain couples TRBV9 to TRBJ2-5, with D maybe TRBD1 (5 bases). Trimming shortened V by 0 bases and J by 5 bases, and 8 bases separated the two germline ends. From germline, CDR1 is SGDLS and CDR2 YYNGEE. CDR3 length: 13 residues. CDR3 nucleotides: TGTGCCAGCAGCGTAGCAGGGCAGGAGACCCAGTACTTC. This gives the protein CASSVAGQETQYF.

The chain couples TRBV7-9 to TRBJ2-7, with D uncertain. The CDR3 is 14 amino acids. Germline V gene lookup returns CDR1 SEHNR and CDR2 FQNEAQ (reference sequence). V lost 3 bases and J lost 2, with 11 bases in between. The CDR3 nucleotides are TGTGCCAGCAGCTTTGGCGGCCGGACCTACGAGCAGTACTTC. This gives the protein CASSFGGRTYEQYF.